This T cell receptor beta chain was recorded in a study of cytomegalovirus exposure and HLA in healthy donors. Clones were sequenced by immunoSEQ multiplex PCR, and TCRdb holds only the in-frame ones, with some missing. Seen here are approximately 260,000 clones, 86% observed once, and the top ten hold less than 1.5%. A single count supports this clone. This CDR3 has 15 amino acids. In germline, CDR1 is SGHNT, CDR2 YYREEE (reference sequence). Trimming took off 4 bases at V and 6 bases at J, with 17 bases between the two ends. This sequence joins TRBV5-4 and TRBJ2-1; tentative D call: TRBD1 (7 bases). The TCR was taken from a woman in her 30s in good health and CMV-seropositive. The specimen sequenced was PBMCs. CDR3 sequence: CASSQGQAGSNEQFF. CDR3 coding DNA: TGTGCCAGCAGCCAAGGACAGGCGGGGTCCAATGAGCAGTTCTTC.